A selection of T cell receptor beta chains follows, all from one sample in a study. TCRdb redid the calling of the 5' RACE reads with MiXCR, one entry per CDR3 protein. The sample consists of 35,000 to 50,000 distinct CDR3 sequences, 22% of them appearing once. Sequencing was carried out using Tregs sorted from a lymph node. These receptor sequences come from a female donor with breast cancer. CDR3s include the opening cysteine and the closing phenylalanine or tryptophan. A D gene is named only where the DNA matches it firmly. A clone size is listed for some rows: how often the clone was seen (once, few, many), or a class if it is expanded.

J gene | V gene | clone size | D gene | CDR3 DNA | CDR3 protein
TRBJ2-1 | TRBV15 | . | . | TGTGCCACCAGCAGAGGAGGGGCCTATCCGAACAATGAGCAGTTCTTC | CATSRGGAYPNNEQFF
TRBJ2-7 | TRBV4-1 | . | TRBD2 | TGCGCCAGCAGCCAAGTCGGGGGGTCGTCCTACGAGCAGTACTTC | CASSQVGGSSYEQYF
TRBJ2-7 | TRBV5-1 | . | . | TGCGCCAGCAGCTTGTATCCGCGGGAAGGTGCCGAGCAGTACTTC | CASSLYPREGAEQYF
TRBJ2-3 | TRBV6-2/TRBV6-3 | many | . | TGTGCCAGCAGCCTACAGGGTGGGTTAGATACGCAGTATTTT | CASSLQGGLDTQYF
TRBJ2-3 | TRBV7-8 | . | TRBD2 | TGTGCCAGCAGCTTAGTTTCTCTAGCGGGGATCACAGATACGCAGTATTTT | CASSLVSLAGITDTQYF
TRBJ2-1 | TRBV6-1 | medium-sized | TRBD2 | TGTGCCAGCACCGAACGGCGCGGGAGTCCCTACAATGAGCAGTTCTTC | CASTERRGSPYNEQFF
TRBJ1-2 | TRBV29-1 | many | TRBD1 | TGCAGCGTTGAGGCCAGGGGGCGAGACTATGGCTACACCTTC | CSVEARGRDYGYTF
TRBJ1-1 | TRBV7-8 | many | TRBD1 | TGTGCCAGCAGCACACGACAGGGGGTGACGAACACTGAAGCTTTCTTT | CASSTRQGVTNTEAFF
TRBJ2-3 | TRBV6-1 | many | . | TGTGCCAGCAGTGCACTAGCAATGGATACGCAGTATTTT | CASSALAMDTQYF
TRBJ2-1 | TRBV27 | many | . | TGTGCCAGCAGTTTATCCGGCTATGAGCAGTTCTTC | CASSLSGYEQFF
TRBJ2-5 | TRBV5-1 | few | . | TGCGCCAGCAGCTTGTCCAGGCTTCGGGAAGAGACCCAGTACTTC | CASSLSRLREETQYF
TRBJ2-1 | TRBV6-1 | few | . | TGTGCCAGCACCTCCCTAGGGGGTGGACACAATGAGCAGTTCTTC | CASTSLGGGHNEQFF
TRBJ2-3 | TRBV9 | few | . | TGTGCCAGCAGCGACGGCGGGCTTAGCACAGATACGCAGTATTTT | CASSDGGLSTDTQYF
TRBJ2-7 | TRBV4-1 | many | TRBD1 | TGCGCCAGCAGCCAAGATGAGGCACAGGGGCGCGAGCAGTACTTC | CASSQDEAQGREQYF
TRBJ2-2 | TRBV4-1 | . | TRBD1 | TGCGCCAGCAGCCAGACAGGGGGCGCAGCCGGGGAGCTGTTTTTT | CASSQTGGAAGELFF
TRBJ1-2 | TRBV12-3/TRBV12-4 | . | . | TGTGCCAGCAGTTCTCCCGAGTATTATGGCTACACCTTC | CASSSPEYYGYTF
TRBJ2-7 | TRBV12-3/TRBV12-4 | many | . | TGTGCCAGCAGTCCCTCGGGTGGCTACGAGCAGTACTTC | CASSPSGGYEQYF
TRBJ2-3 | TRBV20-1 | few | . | TGCAGTGCCGGCAGGGCAGGCCGCACAGATACGCAGTATTTT | CSAGRAGRTDTQYF
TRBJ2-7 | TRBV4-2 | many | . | TGTGCCAGCAGCCAAGCTAAGGGAGGCTACGAGCAGTACTTC | CASSQAKGGYEQYF
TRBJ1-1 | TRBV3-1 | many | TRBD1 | TGTGCCAGCAGCCAGGGCAGGGGGTTGAACACTGAAGCTTTCTTT | CASSQGRGLNTEAFF
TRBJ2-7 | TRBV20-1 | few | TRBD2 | TGCAGTGCACGGGGACTAGCGGATACCTACGAGCAGTACTTC | CSARGLADTYEQYF
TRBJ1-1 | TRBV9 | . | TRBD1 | TGTACCAGCAGCGCCAGTGGGACAGCCGCTGAAGCTTTCTTT | CTSSASGTAAEAFF
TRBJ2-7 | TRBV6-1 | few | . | TGTGCCAGCAGTGAAGCGCTAGCGACTGGGGGCCATCACGAGCAGTACTTC | CASSEALATGGHHEQYF
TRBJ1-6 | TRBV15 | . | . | TGTGCCACCAGCAGAGGACAGCAACCGAATTCACCCCTCCACTTT | CATSRGQQPNSPLHF
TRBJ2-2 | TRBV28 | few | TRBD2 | TGTGCCAGCAGTCAGGGCGGACGACTAGCGGGATCTGGGGAGCTGTTTTTT | CASSQGGRLAGSGELFF
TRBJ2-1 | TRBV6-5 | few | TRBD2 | TGTGCCAGCAGTTACGCCGGGCCGAGCGGGAGTCTCGATGAGCAGTTCTTC | CASSYAGPSGSLDEQFF
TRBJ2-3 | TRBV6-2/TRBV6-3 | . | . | TGTGCCAGCCTCGAGGGGACCTCCGATACGCAGTATTTT | CASLEGTSDTQYF
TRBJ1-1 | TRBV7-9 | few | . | TGTGCCAGCAGCTTACAGAAGAACACTGAAGCTTTCTTT | CASSLQKNTEAFF
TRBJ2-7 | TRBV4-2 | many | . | TGTGCCAGCAGCCAAGATCACGGGGCCTCCTACGAGCAGTACTTC | CASSQDHGASYEQYF
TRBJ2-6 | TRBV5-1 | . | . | TGCGCCAGCAATGAATACTCTGGGGCCAACGTCCTGACTTTC | CASNEYSGANVLTF
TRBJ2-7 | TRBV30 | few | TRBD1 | TGTGCCTGGAGTGTACAGGGGTACGAGCAGTACTTC | CAWSVQGYEQYF
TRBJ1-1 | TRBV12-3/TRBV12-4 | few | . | TGTGCCAGCAGTTTAGTCGACAGTGAGGAAGCTTTCTTT | CASSLVDSEEAFF
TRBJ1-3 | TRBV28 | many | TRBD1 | TGTGCCAGCAGTTGGGACAGTGGTTACACCATATATTTT | CASSWDSGYTIYF
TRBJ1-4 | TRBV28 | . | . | TGTGCCAGCAGTTTTCAGGGTATGAGGGAAAAACTGTTTTTT | CASSFQGMREKLFF
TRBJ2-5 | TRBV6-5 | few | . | TGTGCCAGCAGTCCGACTAAAAAAGAGACCCAGTACTTC | CASSPTKKETQYF
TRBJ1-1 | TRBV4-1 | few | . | TGCGCCAGCAGCCAAGAACAGGATAACACTGAAGCTTTCTTT | CASSQEQDNTEAFF
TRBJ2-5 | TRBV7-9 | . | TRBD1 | TGTGCCAGCAGCCGCTATGGGACAGTACAAGAGACCCAGTACTTC | CASSRYGTVQETQYF
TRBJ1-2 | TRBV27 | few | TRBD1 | TGTGCCAGCAGTAACGTTACAGGGGGCGCCGATGGCTACACCTTC | CASSNVTGGADGYTF
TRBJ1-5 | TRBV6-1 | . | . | TGTGCCAGCAGTGAAGGGGCAGGTTACGATCAGCCCCAGCATTTT | CASSEGAGYDQPQHF
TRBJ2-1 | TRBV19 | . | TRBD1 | TGTGCCAGTAGCCCGGGACAGGCCTACAATAAGCAGTTCTTC | CASSPGQAYNKQFF
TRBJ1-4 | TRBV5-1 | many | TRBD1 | TGCGCCAGCAGCTTTCAGGGGGCAGGCGAAAAACTGTTTTTT | CASSFQGAGEKLFF
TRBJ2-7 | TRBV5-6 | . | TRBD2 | TGTGCCAGCAGCTTGTCCGGGACTAGCGGATACGAGCAGTACTTC | CASSLSGTSGYEQYF